This TCR beta chain originates from a study of blood T cell repertoires in COVID-19. The overall study: Samples of COVID-19 (acute and convalescent) were obtained from the United States, Italy and Spain. PBMCs, B-cell-depleted T cells, or T cells provided the cDNA or gDNA that made up the material.

The CDR3 sequence is 14 residues long. V lost 3 bases to trimming and J lost 0 bases, with 4 bases between them. Germline V lookup: CDR1 SGDLS, CDR2 YYNGEE. Original processing notes: Amplifying reference gene primers gave estimates of nucleated cell counts. The protocol was immunoSEQ multiplex PCR, while the TCRdb copy is restricted to in-frame clones and leaves out a portion. V and J calls and clone size are copied from that table; D and trimming were computed from the DNA. The sample holds approximately 220,000 clones, around 85% seen once. Sequencing was done on a sample of peripheral blood. The sequence derives from a man in his forties with acute or convalescent COVID-19. This rearrangement joins TRBV9 to TRBJ2-6; D ambiguous. Written as DNA, the CDR3 is TGTGCCAGCAGCGCCGTCTCTGGGGCCAACGTCCTGACTTTC. Its translation is CASSAVSGANVLTF.